The T cell receptor beta chain described here comes from a study of blood T cell repertoires in COVID-19. Study members were between roughly 18 and 89 years old and lived in some 26 US regions. Grouping used clinical history reported by participants in a survey and questionnaire. Profiled with immunoSEQ multiplex PCR; TCRdb holds only in-frame clones, not every one. The table records a few hundred thousand clones, around 83% of them present only once. The V end lost 1 base, the J end lost 1 base, and 4 bases lay between the germline ends. CDR1 and CDR2 (germline): MGHRA, YSYEKL. This CDR3 has 14 residues.

This sequence originates from a woman between 45 and 65 years old who had recovered from COVID-19. Sequencing was carried out using PBMCs or T cells enriched from blood (not recorded which). The chain joins TRBV4-1 to TRBJ2-2; no definite D call. This CDR3 reads CASSQAGNTGELFF. CDR3 in DNA: TGCGCCAGCAGCCAAGCAGGGAACACCGGGGAGCTGTTTTTT.